This T cell receptor beta chain was sequenced during a study of shared clonotypes between healthy human individuals. Study context: A couple of female and a few male donors aged 18 to 49 were enrolled. Broader study findings: Among donors, sharing of clonotypes was expected to be affected by sequencing depth.

V shed 6 bases and J shed 2 bases, with 13 bases lying between them. The CDR3 is 14 amino acids. The germline V gene has CDR1 LNHDA and CDR2 SQIVND (reference sequence). With respect to this clone: Its matching antigen is unknown.

Unsorted PBMC DNA sequencing spanned ten immunoSEQ deep assay plates. Here immunoSEQ multiplex PCR was the method, and the copy in TCRdb shows in-frame clones only, minus some. The repertoire includes 490,000 or so clones, around 79% of them detected once, and 12% sits in the top ten. The clonotype comes from a woman between 40 and 55 years old in good health. Some clones in this sample may be carry-over from other donors' samples. This chain connects TRBV19 to TRBJ2-5, with a possible D match to TRBD1 (6 bases). Sequencing was carried out using PBMCs. The CDR3 DNA follows: TGTGCCAGTAGACAACAGGGACCACAAGAGACCCAGTACTTC. As protein: CASRQQGPQETQYF.